What follows are 8 T cell receptor beta chains derived from one specimen sequenced in a study of CD8 T cells in ankylosing spondylitis. TCRdb processed the 5' RACE reads anew with MiXCR; each CDR3 protein has one entry. Altogether 250,000 or so distinct CDR3 sequences are present, roughly a quarter being singletons, with the ten largest covering roughly 0.67%. Sample: blood, either unsorted or a sorted T cell fraction (not recorded which). The receptor source for this set is a male donor with ankylosing spondylitis or in good health (not recorded which).

The CDR3, as DNA: TGCAGCGCTGCCCTAGCGGGGGGTGGGGATGAGCAGTTCTTC. This encodes CSAALAGGGDEQFF. The gene calls are TRBV29-1 and TRBJ2-1; 11 positions match TRBD2. V lost 7 bases, J lost 8 bases, and 10 bases stayed unmatched. This CDR3 has 14 amino acids. Germline V gene data show CDR1 as SQVTM and CDR2 as ANQGSEA.

The chain joins TRBV24-1 to TRBJ2-5; no reliable D call. With 5 bases removed from V and 5 bases from J, the gap between germline ends came to 17 bases. Germline lookup yields CDR1 KGHDR and CDR2 SFDVKD. The CDR3 runs to 15 residues. CDR3 sequence reads: CATSVWSLGRETQYF. The CDR3 DNA reads as TGTGCCACCAGTGTTTGGTCCCTTGGAAGGGAGACCCAGTACTTC.

V and J are TRBV10-3 and TRBJ2-5; D may be TRBD2 (7 bases). CDR1 ENHRY and CDR2 SYGVKD come from the germline V gene. V lost 4 bases to trimming and J lost 3 bases, with 9 bases between them. The CDR3 runs to 13 residues. The DNA for the CDR3 is TGTGCCATCAGTGTAGGGGGGGAAGAGACCCAGTACTTC. It specifies CAISVGGEETQYF.

V usage is TRBV7-9 and J usage is TRBJ2-1; 11 nucleotides align to TRBD2. V shed 5 bases and J 4 bases; nucleotides not matched to a gene: 7. This CDR3 comprises 16 residues. Germline V gene data show CDR1 as SEHNR and CDR2 as FQNEAQ (reference sequence). Here the CDR3 DNA reads TGTGCCAGCAGCACCCAGGGACTAGCGGATTACAATGAGCAGTTCTTC. This translates into CASSTQGLADYNEQFF.

This clonotype was detected only a few times. This chain connects TRBV20-1 to TRBJ2-3; D not resolved. V shed 0 bases and J shed 2 bases, with 6 bases lying between them. CDR1 is DFQATT and CDR2 is SNEGSKA in the germline V gene (reference sequence). CDR3 size: 13 residues. The CDR3 bases are TGCAGTGCTAGAGAAACTAACACAGATACGCAGTATTTT. Amino acid sequence: CSARETNTDTQYF.

This clonotype showed up just once. The chain combines TRBV2 with TRBJ1-2; 9 bases match TRBD1. Germline CDR1 reads SNHLY; CDR2 reads FYNNEI. CDR3 length: 14 residues. V dropped 6 bases and J dropped 8; count of bases not matched to a gene: 10. CDR3 sequence reads: CASRARTGAGGYTF. Here the CDR3 DNA reads TGTGCCAGCAGGGCCCGGACAGGGGCGGGCGGCTACACCTTC. Full variable domain (outside the CDR3, taken from reference TRBV2 and TRBJ1-2): EPEVTQTPSHQVTQMGQEVILRCVPISNHLYFYWYRQILGQKVEFLVSFYNNEISEKSEIFDDQFSVERPDGSNFTLKIRSTKLEDSAMYFCASRARTGAGGYTFGSGTRLTVV.

The rearrangement joins TRBV12-3 or TRBV12-4 to TRBJ1-4; the match to TRBD1 covers 7 bases. The CDR3 contains 14 residues. V shed 5 bases, J shed 10 bases, and the junction held 10 bases outside the gene matches. For the CDR3, the DNA is TGTGCCAGCAGTCCAGCCGGACAGGTTGGAAAACTGTTTTTT. It specifies CASSPAGQVGKLFF.

This clonotype occurred many times. The chain uses TRBV28 and TRBJ1-1; TRBD1 matches at 11 bases. The germline V gene encodes CDR1 MDHEN and CDR2 SYDVKM. The CDR3 is 15 amino acids. With 6 bases clipped from V and 1 base from J, the junction kept 4 bases outside the gene matches. CDR3 DNA: TGTGCCAGCAGGGGGACAGGGGGACAGAACACTGAAGCTTTCTTT. It yields the protein CASRGTGGQNTEAFF.